This T cell receptor (beta chain) came from a study of vaccination and CD4 T cells after COVID-19. Sequencing of DNA taken from cultured CD4+ T cells relied on the Oncomine TCR Beta short-read assay. The source of extracted genomic DNA was cultured CD4+ T cells. TCRdb recomputed calls from the PCR reads with MiXCR, one row per CDR3 protein. The sample carries approximately 9,600 distinct CDR3 sequences, around 42% recorded once. Trimming removed 0 bases from V and 9 bases from J, with 13 bases in between. Germline CDR1 reads DFQATT; CDR2 reads SNEGSKA (reference sequence). CDR3 length: 13 residues. The treatment is: approximately 9-day PBMC culture with coronavirus spike peptide pools or control peptides (ViraFEST assay). CD4+ T lymphocytes from the unexposed donor were collected before the COVID-19 pandemic (2011-2018). As cell numbers allowed, unexposed-donor CD4+ T cells faced SARS-CoV-2 S/N and four cold-coronavirus spikes.

On this clonotype itself: No antigen is known for it.

The material sequenced was CD4+ T cells from blood, cultured in vitro. The V gene is TRBV20-1, the J gene TRBJ2-3; tentative D call: TRBD2 (6 bases). This clonotype was obtained from a human donor in good health. The CDR3 is CSARDTGGATQYF. CDR3 coding DNA: TGCAGTGCTAGAGATACCGGGGGTGCGACGCAGTATTTT.